The next 20 T cell receptor beta chains were all read from a single sample in a study of early T cells in non-severe SARS-CoV-2 infection. TCRdb ran MiXCR on the 5' RACE reads and lists one entry per CDR3 protein. The table includes 100,000 to 150,000 distinct CDR3 sequences, about 15% detected once. Sequencing was carried out using whole blood. The receptors derive from an adult who was a healthcare worker with PCR-confirmed SARS-CoV-2 infection or an uninfected control (not recorded which).

V usage is TRBV5-1 and J usage is TRBJ2-2; D gene ambiguous. CDR3 length equals 14 residues. Germline assignment: CDR1 SGHRS and CDR2 YFSETQ. The V end was cut by 4 bases, the J end by 4 bases, with 11 bases between. CDR3 sequence (DNA): TGCGCCAGCAGCGCAACACTTACCACCGGGGAGCTGTTTTTT. Amino acids: CASSATLTTGELFF.

This sequence joins TRBV12-3 or TRBV12-4 and TRBJ2-2; weak D call: TRBD1 (7 bases). V dropped 7 bases and J dropped 4 bases, with 22 bases sitting between them. The CDR3 sequence is 17 residues long. CDR3 residues: CASNHGGRQGGTGELFF. The CDR3 DNA is TGTGCCAGCAACCATGGAGGGCGACAGGGAGGCACCGGGGAGCTGTTTTTT.

Comments on this clonotype: A much larger clone differs from this one at a single base, so this may be a read error. J is TRBJ2-6 and V is TRBV3-1; D not certain. Germline V gives CDR1 LGHDT, CDR2 YNNKEL (reference sequence). This CDR3 has 13 residues. Between the trimmed V and J ends, which lost 5 bases and 2 bases, there was a span of 4 bases. CDR3 loop: CASSSTGANVLTF. The CDR3 DNA reads TGTGCCAGCAGCTCGACTGGGGCCAACGTCCTGACTTTC.

V gene TRBV7-8 combines with J gene TRBJ2-4; possible D gene TRBD1, 6 bases. In germline, CDR1 is SGHVS, CDR2 FQNEAQ. The CDR3 is 14 residues long. The germline V and J ends were trimmed by 6 bases and 2 bases, with 11 bases remaining between them. Here the CDR3 reads CASSTGQTKNIQYF. The CDR3 DNA sequence: TGTGCCAGCAGTACCGGACAGACCAAAAACATTCAGTACTTC.

This clonotype has more than one count but fewer than ten. CDR3 in amino acids: CASSFGQGEGTQYF. The CDR3 coding sequence is TGTGCCAGCAGTTTTGGACAGGGAGAGGGTACGCAGTATTTT. The J gene is TRBJ2-3, the V gene TRBV27; 8 bases agree with TRBD1. Germline CDR1 is MNHEY and CDR2 is SMNVEV (reference sequence). J lost 8 bases, V lost 3 bases, and 7 bases had no gene match. The CDR3 extends over 14 amino acids.

This clonotype was picked up many times. The chain carries TRBV20-1 and TRBJ2-7; D is tentatively TRBD1 or TRBD2 (5 bases each). This CDR3 spans 14 amino acids. Deletions cut 3 bases from V and 2 bases from J, with 14 bases between. The germline V gene encodes CDR1 DFQATT and CDR2 SNEGSKA (reference sequence). The CDR3 loop is CSASGDRGTYEQYF. Written as DNA, the CDR3 is TGCAGTGCTAGTGGGGACCGGGGTACCTACGAGCAGTACTTC.

This clonotype was detected a few times. This rearrangement joins TRBV10-3 to TRBJ2-1; D might be TRBD2 (6 bases). In germline, CDR1 is ENHRY, CDR2 SYGVKD. The CDR3 loop spans 12 amino acids. V lost 2 bases and J 8 bases, leaving 7 bases between the germline ends. CDR3 DNA: TGTGCCATCAGTGAGAAGCGGGATGAGCAGTTCTTC. This sequence encodes CAISEKRDEQFF.

This clonotype has just a few counts. The V call is TRBV5-5, the J call TRBJ2-1, with D perhaps TRBD1 or TRBD2 (6 bases each). Per the germline V gene, CDR1 is SGHKS and CDR2 is YYEKEE (reference sequence). V was clipped by 4 bases and J by 2 bases, with 19 bases between them. There are 17 residues in the CDR3. The CDR3 protein is CASSPRVGGPPYNEQFF. CDR3 coding DNA: TGTGCCAGCAGCCCCCGGGTGGGGGGCCCCCCCTACAATGAGCAGTTCTTC.

Only a few counts were recorded for this clonotype. V and J are TRBV5-5 and TRBJ2-1; possible D gene TRBD1, 5 bases. Germline loops: CDR1 SGHKS, CDR2 YYEKEE (reference sequence). The V end was cut by 0 bases, the J end by 0 bases, with 10 bases between. The CDR3 extends over 16 amino acids. The CDR3 here is CASSLGRVISYNEQFF. DNA of the CDR3: TGTGCCAGCAGCTTGGGCAGGGTAATCTCCTACAATGAGCAGTTCTTC.

This clonotype has just a few counts. The V call is TRBV1, the J call TRBJ2-3; no check of the table's D call, TRBD2, against the DNA was made. TRBV1 is annotated as a pseudogene. The CDR3 is made up of 17 amino acids. The CDR3 loop is CTSSQERLAGHTDTQYF. The CDR3 DNA is TGCACCAGCAGCCAAGAAAGACTAGCGGGCCACACAGATACGCAGTATTTT.

The gene calls are TRBV18 and TRBJ1-2, with a weak D call TRBD1 (6 bases). V was cut by 5 bases and J by 4 bases, with 11 bases left in between. The CDR3 runs 13 residues. The germline gives CDR1 KGHSH, CDR2 LQKENI. In nucleotides, the CDR3 is TGTGCCAGCTCAACGGGGGGCTTCTATGGCTACACCTTC. Protein: CASSTGGFYGYTF.

This clonotype has ten or more counts. The rearrangement links TRBV29-1 to TRBJ1-1; D is ambiguous. V gave up 4 bases and J gave up 0 bases, with 15 bases separating them. The CDR3 has 15 residues. Looked up from germline, CDR1 is SQVTM and CDR2 is ANQGSEA. The CDR3 protein is CSVARGLVMNTEAFF. The DNA for the CDR3 is TGCAGCGTTGCTCGTGGCTTGGTTATGAACACTGAAGCTTTCTTT.

This clonotype was observed a handful of times. This chain uses TRBV5-1 with TRBJ2-7; the D gene is possibly TRBD1 (5 bases). The V and J ends lost 4 bases and 3 bases respectively, with 14 bases between them. The CDR3 consists of 14 residues. Germline lookup yields CDR1 SGHRS and CDR2 YFSETQ. The CDR3 loop reads CASSTDSFYYEQYF. As DNA, the CDR3 is TGCGCCAGCAGCACAGACAGCTTTTACTACGAGCAGTACTTC.

This clonotype was observed a handful of times. The gene calls are TRBV7-8 and TRBJ1-6; unclear D gene. V lost 2 bases to trimming and J lost 10 bases, with 9 bases between them. This CDR3 spans 13 amino acids. CDR1 SGHVS and CDR2 FQNEAQ come from the germline V gene. The CDR3, as DNA: TGTGCCAGCAGCTTACAAGCCCCCTCACCCCTCCACTTT. Protein: CASSLQAPSPLHF.

V and J are TRBV5-1 and TRBJ2-2; D remains unclear. The V gene's germline CDR1 is SGHRS and CDR2 YFSETQ. The ends were cut back, 0 bases at V and 3 bases at J, with 9 bases in the middle. This CDR3 is 15 amino acids long. CDR3 in DNA: TGCGCCAGCAGCTTGGCCGGTGTGGACACCGGGGAGCTGTTTTTT. Protein: CASSLAGVDTGELFF.

A few counts support this clonotype. This chain joins TRBV19 and TRBJ2-1; perhaps TRBD2 as D (6 bases). V lost 9 bases, J lost 4 bases, and 16 bases lay in between. The V gene's germline CDR1 is LNHDA and CDR2 SQIVND (reference sequence). The CDR3 has 14 amino acids. The CDR3 reads CASRGISGYNEQFF. The CDR3 DNA is TGTGCCAGCCGAGGGATTAGCGGTTACAATGAGCAGTTCTTC.

The chain carries TRBV5-1 and TRBJ1-4, with D perhaps TRBD1 (6 bases). Trimming pared 5 bases from V and 5 bases from J, leaving 19 bases between. Looked up from germline, CDR1 is SGHRS and CDR2 is YFSETQ. The CDR3 has 16 residues. CDR3 in amino acids: CASRPTGETSNEKLFF. The DNA for the CDR3 is TGCGCCAGCAGACCGACAGGAGAAACTTCCAATGAAAAACTGTTTTTT.

The rearrangement links TRBV29-1 to TRBJ2-5, with D possibly matching TRBD1 (5 bases). The V and J ends lost 2 bases and 5 bases respectively, with 12 bases between them. The CDR3 is made up of 13 amino acids. Germline V CDR1 and CDR2: SQVTM, ANQGSEA. The CDR3 nucleotides are TGCAGCGTTGAACAAACAGGCGCGGAGACCCAGTACTTC. Translation gives CSVEQTGAETQYF.

This clonotype appeared a few times. This chain uses TRBV9 with TRBJ1-2; D remains ambiguous. Germline V lookup: CDR1 SGDLS, CDR2 YYNGEE. V lost 1 base to trimming and J lost 4 bases, with 8 bases between them. This CDR3 is built from 13 residues. The CDR3: CASSVLGSYGYTF. As DNA, the CDR3 is TGTGCCAGCAGCGTATTGGGCAGCTATGGCTACACCTTC.

This clonotype was found many times. The rearrangement joins TRBV11-2 to TRBJ1-4; no reliable D call. The CDR3 has 11 amino acids. Germline V lookup: CDR1 SGHAT, CDR2 FQNNGV. V was shortened by 3 bases and J by 4 bases, with 0 bases between the two germline ends. This CDR3 reads CASSFNEKLFF. The CDR3 region has the DNA TGTGCCAGCAGCTTTAATGAAAAACTGTTTTTT.